The rows below give T cell receptor beta chains drawn from one sample of a study of post-analysis software for immune sequencing data. TCRdb re-analysed the PCR reads in MiXCR, keeping a single row per CDR3 protein. The repertoire holds about 810,000 distinct CDR3 sequences, with roughly 50% as singletons. The sequenced sample consisted of blood. The origin of the receptors is a girl aged 5-17 years with multiple sclerosis. Both conserved end residues are part of each CDR3. The order of the fields is J gene, clone size, D gene, V gene, CDR3 protein, CDR3 DNA. The D gene is left open where the match is weak. Size is stated for part of the rows, as once, few or many counts, or as a class when the clone is expanded.

>TRBJ2-1|few|TRBD2|TRBV12-3/TRBV12-4
CASSLGLAGGLSYNEQFF
TGTGCCAGCAGTCTTGGGTTAGCGGGAGGTCTTTCCTACAATGAGCAGTTCTTC
>TRBJ1-1|NA|NA|TRBV5-1
CASSLEQPSYGTEAFF
TGCGCCAGCAGCTTGGAACAGCCGTCCTATGGCACTGAAGCTTTCTTT
>TRBJ2-4|NA|TRBD2|TRBV29-1
CSVRTTSGGGNIQYF
TGCAGCGTTCGCACGACTAGCGGGGGTGGTAACATTCAGTACTTC
>TRBJ2-7|NA|TRBD1|TRBV5-4
CASSPPRDRGLGEQYF
TGTGCCAGCAGCCCTCCCCGGGACAGGGGGCTTGGCGAGCAGTACTTC
>TRBJ2-1|NA|TRBD2|TRBV7-3
CASSPTSGGFNEQFF
TGTGCCAGCAGCCCTACTAGCGGGGGTTTCAATGAGCAGTTCTTC
>TRBJ2-3|NA|NA|TRBV7-6
CASSSHGTDTQYF
TGTGCCAGCAGCTCCCACGGCACAGATACGCAGTATTTT
>TRBJ1-2|NA|TRBD1|TRBV6-5
CASSCLRQGAPYGYTF
TGTGCCAGCAGTTGCCTAAGACAGGGGGCTCCATATGGCTACACCTTC
>TRBJ2-7|NA|TRBD2|TRBV25-1
CASSEVSGGYNEQYF
TGTGCCAGCAGTGAAGTCAGCGGGGGGTACAATGAGCAGTACTTC
>TRBJ2-1|NA|TRBD2|TRBV7-9
CASSLALLAGTYNEQFF
TGTGCCAGCAGCTTAGCCCTACTAGCGGGAACCTACAATGAGCAGTTCTTC
>TRBJ2-1|few|TRBD1|TRBV20-1
CSASGTGLSEQFF
TGCAGTGCTAGCGGGACAGGGTTGAGTGAGCAGTTCTTC
>TRBJ2-1|NA|NA|TRBV5-1
CASSLAGAGDEQFF
TGCGCCAGCAGCTTGGCGGGGGCCGGGGATGAGCAGTTCTTC
>TRBJ2-2|NA|NA|TRBV27
CASSSLGTGRTGELFF
TGTGCCAGCAGTTCCCTCGGGACGGGGCGAACCGGGGAGCTGTTTTTT
>TRBJ2-5|NA|NA|TRBV10-1
CASSESLGAASYGQYF
TGCGCCAGCAGTGAGTCGCTCGGGGCGGCGTCCTACGGGCAGTACTTC
>TRBJ2-7|NA|NA|TRBV28
CASSIEHRGNYEQYF
TGTGCCAGCAGTATAGAACATCGGGGAAACTACGAGCAGTACTTC
>TRBJ2-5|NA|NA|TRBV30
CAWRTFSTQYF
TGTGCCTGGAGGACATTTTCGACCCAGTACTTC
>TRBJ2-7|few|TRBD2|TRBV10-2
CASSGTGTSGSYEQYF
TGCGCCAGCAGTGGCACCGGGACTAGCGGTTCCTACGAGCAGTACTTC
>TRBJ2-5|NA|TRBD2|TRBV20-1
CSLAGAQETQYF
TGCAGTCTAGCGGGCGCCCAAGAGACCCAGTACTTC
>TRBJ2-1|NA|NA|TRBV7-2
CASSPVGEEQFF
TGTGCCAGCAGCCCAGTTGGGGAGGAGCAGTTCTTC
>TRBJ2-3|NA|TRBD1|TRBV7-3
CASSLGQGGLAQYF
TGTGCCAGCAGCCTGGGACAGGGCGGTTTGGCGCAGTATTTT
>TRBJ1-5|NA|TRBD1|TRBV7-3
CASSSPGQVPQPQHF
TGTGCCAGCAGCTCCCCGGGACAGGTTCCACAGCCCCAGCATTTT
>TRBJ2-3|NA|TRBD2|TRBV15
CAASRLGGRADTQYF
TGTGCCGCCAGCAGGTTGGGCGGGAGGGCAGATACGCAGTATTTT
>TRBJ2-7|few|NA|TRBV9
CASSVDADTITYEQYF
TGTGCCAGCAGCGTAGACGCGGATACAATTACCTACGAGCAGTACTTC
>TRBJ2-1|NA|NA|TRBV28
CASSPRAGIGHNEQFF
TGTGCCAGCAGTCCTCGGGCGGGAATCGGGCACAATGAGCAGTTCTTC
>TRBJ1-2|NA|NA|TRBV15
CATSPLPGDGVNYGYTF
TGTGCCACCAGCCCTCTCCCGGGGGACGGGGTAAACTATGGCTACACCTTC
>TRBJ1-2|NA|NA|TRBV7-9
CASSLANPTGRLGYTF
TGTGCCAGCAGCTTAGCTAATCCTACGGGACGGCTGGGCTACACCTTC
>TRBJ1-2|NA|NA|TRBV5-1
CASSGDTSTLYGYTF
TGCGCCAGCAGCGGGGACACGTCCACACTCTATGGCTACACCTTC
>TRBJ2-7|NA|TRBD2|TRBV10-3
CAISESTRGGLSNEQYF
TGTGCCATCAGTGAGTCGACGCGGGGGGGCCTTTCCAATGAGCAGTACTTC
>TRBJ2-1|NA|NA|TRBV7-9
CATSFAAYNEQFF
TGTGCCACCAGCTTCGCAGCTTACAATGAGCAGTTCTTC